This T cell receptor beta chain was captured by sequencing in a study of blood T cell repertoires in COVID-19. Study summary: PBMCs, B-cell-depleted T cells, or T cells were the source of the cDNA or gDNA that made up the material.

The CDR3 is 16 residues long. Germline V gene data show CDR1 as SGHRS and CDR2 as YFSETQ. V lost 4 bases, J lost 6 bases, and 8 bases stayed unmatched. In the source study's methods: Nucleated cell counts were estimated from reference gene primer amplification. Some clones are missing from TCRdb's copy, which holds only in-frame ones; the method was immunoSEQ multiplex PCR. V and J calls and clone size are as listed in that table; D and trimming were resolved from the DNA. The top ten clones hold 10% to 13% of a sample with under 150,000 clones, 88% of them seen once. The specimen sequenced was peripheral blood. This TCR derives from a man aged 45-65 years with active or convalescent COVID-19. The chain employs TRBV5-1 and TRBJ2-3, with TRBD2 identical over 13 bases. The CDR3 reads CASSRELAGGMDTQYF. The DNA for the CDR3 is TGCGCCAGCAGCCGAGAACTAGCGGGAGGGATGGATACGCAGTATTTT.